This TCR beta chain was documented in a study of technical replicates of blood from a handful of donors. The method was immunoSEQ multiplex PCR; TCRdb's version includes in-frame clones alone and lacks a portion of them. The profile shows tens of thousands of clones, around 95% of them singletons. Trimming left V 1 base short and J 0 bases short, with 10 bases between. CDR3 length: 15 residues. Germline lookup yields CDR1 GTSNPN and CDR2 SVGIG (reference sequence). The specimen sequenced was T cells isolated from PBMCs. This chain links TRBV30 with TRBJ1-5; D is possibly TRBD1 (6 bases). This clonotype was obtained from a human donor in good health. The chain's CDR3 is CAWSGQVYSNQPQHF. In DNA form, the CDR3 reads TGTGCCTGGAGTGGACAGGTCTATAGCAATCAGCCCCAGCATTTT.